These 13 T cell receptor beta chains came from one sample sequenced in a study of T cell responses to AZD1222 COVID-19 vaccine. Repertoires were generated with immunoSEQ multiplex PCR, while TCRdb's copy carries only in-frame clones and drops some. Among more than 95,000 clones, more than 70% were seen once, and the ten largest hold 4.2%. This specimen consisted of peripheral blood, obtained on day 0 of AZD1222 vaccination. Receptors originate from an adult in good health.

V gene TRBV24-1 combines with J gene TRBJ1-4; D unresolved. The CDR3 sequence is 11 residues long. Trimming shortened V by 3 bases and J by 8 bases, and 3 bases separated the two germline ends. Germline CDR1 reads KGHDR; CDR2 reads SFDVKD. CDR3 region: CATSDDEKLFF. CDR3 sequence (DNA): TGTGCCACCAGTGATGACGAAAAACTGTTTTTT.

The chain is built from TRBV29-1 and TRBJ1-6; perhaps TRBD1 as D (5 bases). From germline, CDR1 is SQVTM and CDR2 ANQGSEA. The CDR3 is 12 residues long. V gave up 4 bases and J gave up 6 bases, with 7 bases separating them. The CDR3 DNA reads as TGCAGCGTTGGGGGGGGTAATTCACCCCTCCACTTT. Its protein is CSVGGGNSPLHF. The full variable domain, rest sourced from reference TRBV29-1 and TRBJ1-6, is SAVISQKPSRDICQRGTSLTIQCQVDSQVTMMFWYRQQPGQSLTLIATANQGSEATYESGFVIDKFPISRPNLTFSTLTVSNMSPEDSSIYLCSVGGGNSPLHFGNGTRLTVT.

The V call is TRBV27, the J call TRBJ1-5; possible D gene TRBD1, 6 bases. V lost 8 bases and J lost 8, with 19 bases in between. The germline CDR1 and CDR2 sequences are MNHEY and SMNVEV (reference sequence). The length of the CDR3 is 14 residues. CDR3 in amino acids: CASGHLGGLEPQHF. DNA of the CDR3: TGTGCCAGCGGCCACTTGGGGGGGCTGGAGCCCCAGCATTTT.

The rearrangement joins TRBV18 to TRBJ2-7; 9 bases line up with TRBD2. Germline-derived CDR1 and CDR2 are KGHSH and LQKENI. CDR3 size: 15 residues. Germline trimming cut 6 bases from V and 2 bases from J; bases unmatched to any gene: 8. Here the CDR3 reads CASSLDASGAYEQYF. DNA for the CDR3: TGTGCCAGCTCTCTCGACGCTAGCGGGGCCTACGAGCAGTACTTC.

In its sample, this clone was seen once. The chain joins TRBV7-9 to TRBJ1-1; the D gene is possibly TRBD1 (5 bases). Trimming stripped 11 bases from V and 0 bases from J, with 13 bases between. The CDR3 is 13 residues long. Per germline, CDR1 SEHNR and CDR2 FQNEAQ (reference sequence). DNA of the CDR3: TGTGCCGTGGCTTGGGGGTTGAACACTGAAGCTTTCTTT. Translating gives CAVAWGLNTEAFF. The whole variable domain, remainder taken from reference TRBV7-9 and TRBJ1-1, is DTGVSQNPRHKITKRGQNVTFRCDPISEHNRLYWYRQTLGQGPEFLTYFQNEAQLEKSRLLSDRFSAERPKGSFSTLEIQRTEQGDSAMYLCAVAWGLNTEAFFGQGTRLTVV.

The rearrangement joins TRBV6-6 to TRBJ2-7; D not certain. The germline V gene has CDR1 MNHNY and CDR2 SVGAGI (reference sequence). Deletions cut 7 bases from V and 5 bases from J, with 12 bases between. The CDR3 is made up of 12 amino acids. The CDR3 spells CASTLGNHEQYF. CDR3 DNA: TGTGCCAGCACCCTAGGGAACCACGAGCAGTACTTC.

The chain has TRBV5-1 and TRBJ1-1; 9 nucleotides line up with TRBD1. The germline V gene has CDR1 SGHRS and CDR2 YFSETQ. V shed 6 bases and J 6 bases; nucleotides not matched to a gene: 9. The CDR3 runs 14 residues. CDR3 bases: TGCGCCAGCACACACCGGGACAGGGAGTCTGAAGCTTTCTTT. Amino acids: CASTHRDRESEAFF.

This chain joins TRBV7-9 and TRBJ2-2, with 7 bases identical to TRBD2. V lost 1 base, J lost 2 bases, and 4 bases stayed unmatched. The length of the CDR3 is 16 residues. Germline CDR1 SEHNR, CDR2 FQNEAQ (reference sequence). The CDR3 is CASSLGLAVNTGELFF. CDR3 bases: TGTGCCAGCAGCTTAGGCCTAGCGGTAAACACCGGGGAGCTGTTTTTT. The whole variable domain, remainder taken from reference TRBV7-9 and TRBJ2-2, is DTGVSQNPRHKITKRGQNVTFRCDPISEHNRLYWYRQTLGQGPEFLTYFQNEAQLEKSRLLSDRFSAERPKGSFSTLEIQRTEQGDSAMYLCASSLGLAVNTGELFFGEGSRLTVL.

The chain has TRBV19 and TRBJ2-5; tentatively, D is TRBD1 or TRBD2 (6 bases each). This CDR3 is built from 12 residues. Trimming took 6 bases from V and 5 from J, leaving 10 bases between them. Per germline, CDR1 LNHDA and CDR2 SQIVND (reference sequence). CDR3 region: CASRGGKETQYF. CDR3 sequence (DNA): TGTGCCAGTAGAGGGGGGAAGGAGACCCAGTACTTC.

The V and J genes are TRBV19 and TRBJ1-5, with D uncertain. The CDR3 length is 15 residues. Germline CDR1 and CDR2: LNHDA and SQIVND (reference sequence). With 7 bases removed from V and 0 bases from J, the gap between germline ends came to 13 bases. In nucleotides, the CDR3 is TGTGCCAGTATCCCCACTAGGTATAGCAATCAGCCCCAGCATTTT. It specifies CASIPTRYSNQPQHF.

The chain couples TRBV3-1 (or the pseudogene TRBV3-2) to TRBJ2-1; 10 bases match TRBD2. Trimming removed 5 bases from V and 10 bases from J; junction bases left unmatched: 14. The CDR3 spans 16 residues. CDR1 is LGHDT, CDR2 YNNKEL, per germline (reference sequence). The CDR3 DNA is TGTGCCAGCAGCAGAGCGGGGGGGCTAGCGGGAAACGAGCAGTTCTTC. Encoded protein: CASSRAGGLAGNEQFF.

V and J are TRBV28 and TRBJ2-7, with D perhaps TRBD1 (6 bases). The CDR3 consists of 13 residues. The germline V and J ends were trimmed by 8 bases and 3 bases, with 14 bases remaining between them. Germline CDR1 reads MDHEN; CDR2 reads SYDVKM. The DNA of the CDR3 is TGTGCCAGCTGGGGGCAGGGGTTCTACGAGCAGTACTTC. This encodes CASWGQGFYEQYF.

CDR3 region: CASSGGSYEQYF. The CDR3 nucleotides read TGTGCCAGCAGCGGGGGGTCCTACGAGCAGTACTTC. V usage is TRBV9 and J usage is TRBJ2-7, with D perhaps being TRBD1 or TRBD2 (5 bases each). From germline, CDR1 is SGDLS and CDR2 YYNGEE. CDR3 size: 12 residues. V shed 3 bases and J shed 1 base, with 5 bases lying between them.